This TCR beta chain was sequenced during a study of T-cell reconstitution after alpha-beta-depleted transplantation in children. This clonotype was detected ten times or more. With 3 bases clipped from V and 9 bases from J, the junction kept 9 bases outside the gene matches. The CDR3 has 16 amino acids. Germline values: CDR1 SGHAT, CDR2 FQNNGV. Unique molecular identifiers were incorporated during preparation of the TCRbeta library. TCRdb processed the PCR reads anew with MiXCR; each CDR3 protein has one entry. The repertoire consists of approximately 650,000 distinct CDR3 sequences, with roughly 14% occurring once and the leading ten covering roughly 0.84%.

This specimen was PBMCs, taken before TCRalphabeta/CD19-depleted stem cell transplant. This chain links TRBV11-2 with TRBJ2-1, with TRBD2 matching over 12 bases. The source is a girl aged 2 to 10 with congenital amegakaryocytic thrombocytopenia, due to receive a stem cell transplant. CDR3: CASSFPSSGRAVEQFF. DNA for the CDR3: TGTGCCAGCAGCTTTCCCTCTAGCGGGAGGGCCGTTGAGCAGTTCTTC.